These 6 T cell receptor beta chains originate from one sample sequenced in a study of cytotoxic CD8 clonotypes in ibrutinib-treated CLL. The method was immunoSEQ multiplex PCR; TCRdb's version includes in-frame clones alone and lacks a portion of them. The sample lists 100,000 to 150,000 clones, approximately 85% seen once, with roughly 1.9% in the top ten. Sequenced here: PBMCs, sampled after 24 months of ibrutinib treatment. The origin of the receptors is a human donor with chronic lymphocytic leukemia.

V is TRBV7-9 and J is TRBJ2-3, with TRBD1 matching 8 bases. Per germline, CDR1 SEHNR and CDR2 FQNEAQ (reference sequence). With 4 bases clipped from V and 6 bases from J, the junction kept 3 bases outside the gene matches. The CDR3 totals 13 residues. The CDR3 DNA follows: TGTGCCAGCAGCTCCAGGACAGGGGATACGCAGTATTTT. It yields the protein CASSSRTGDTQYF. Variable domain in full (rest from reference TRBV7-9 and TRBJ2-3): DTGVSQNPRHKITKRGQNVTFRCDPISEHNRLYWYRQTLGQGPEFLTYFQNEAQLEKSRLLSDRFSAERPKGSFSTLEIQRTEQGDSAMYLCASSSRTGDTQYFGPGTRLTVL.

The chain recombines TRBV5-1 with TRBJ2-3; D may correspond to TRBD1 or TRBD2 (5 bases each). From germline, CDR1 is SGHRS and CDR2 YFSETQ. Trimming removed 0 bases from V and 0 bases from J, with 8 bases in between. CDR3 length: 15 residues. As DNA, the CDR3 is TGCGCCAGCAGCTTGGGGGGACCAAGCACAGATACGCAGTATTTT. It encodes CASSLGGPSTDTQYF.

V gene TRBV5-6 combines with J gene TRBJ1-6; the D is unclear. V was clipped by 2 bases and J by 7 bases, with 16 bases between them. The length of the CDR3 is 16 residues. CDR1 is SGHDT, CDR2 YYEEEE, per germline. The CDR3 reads CASSLTAGYWNSPLHF. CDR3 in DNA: TGTGCCAGCAGCTTAACCGCGGGCTATTGGAATTCACCCCTCCACTTT.

The CDR3 sequence: CAISDFVDLGGDTQYF. The CDR3 region has the DNA TGTGCCATCAGTGACTTTGTCGATCTCGGTGGGGATACGCAGTATTTT. The genes are TRBV10-3 and TRBJ2-3, with D unresolved. This CDR3 has 16 amino acids. The germline CDR1 and CDR2 sequences are ENHRY and SYGVKD. Trimming removed 3 bases from V and 6 bases from J, with 19 bases in between.

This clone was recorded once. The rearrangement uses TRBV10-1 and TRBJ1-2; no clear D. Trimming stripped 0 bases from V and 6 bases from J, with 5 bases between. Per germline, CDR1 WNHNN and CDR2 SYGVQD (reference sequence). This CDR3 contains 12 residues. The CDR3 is CASSESGNGYTF. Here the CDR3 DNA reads TGCGCCAGCAGTGAGTCAGGGAATGGCTACACCTTC.

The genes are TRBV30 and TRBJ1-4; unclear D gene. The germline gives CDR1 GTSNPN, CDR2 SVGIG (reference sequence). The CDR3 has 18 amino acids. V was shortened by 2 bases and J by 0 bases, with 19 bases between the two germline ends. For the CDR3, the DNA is TGTGCCTGGAGTAGGGTCGCGGGAGCAATCCCAACTAATGAAAAACTGTTTTTT. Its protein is CAWSRVAGAIPTNEKLFF.